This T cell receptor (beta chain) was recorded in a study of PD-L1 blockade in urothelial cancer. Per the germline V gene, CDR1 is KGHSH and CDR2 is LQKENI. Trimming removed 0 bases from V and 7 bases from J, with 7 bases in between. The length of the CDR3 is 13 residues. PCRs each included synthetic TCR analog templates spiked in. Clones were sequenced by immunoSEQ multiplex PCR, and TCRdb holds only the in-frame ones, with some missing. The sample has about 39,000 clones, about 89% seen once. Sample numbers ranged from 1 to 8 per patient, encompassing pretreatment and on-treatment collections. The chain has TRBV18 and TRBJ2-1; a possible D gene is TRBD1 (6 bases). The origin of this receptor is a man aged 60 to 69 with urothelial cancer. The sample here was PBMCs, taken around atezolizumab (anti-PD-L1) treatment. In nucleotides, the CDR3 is TGTGCCAGCTCACCACCACAGGGTAATGAGCAGTTCTTC. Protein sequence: CASSPPQGNEQFF. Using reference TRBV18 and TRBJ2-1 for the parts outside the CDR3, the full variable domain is NAGVMQNPRHLVRRRGQEARLRCSPMKGHSHVYWYRQLPEEGLKFMVYLQKENIIDESGMPKERFSAEFPKEGPSILRIQQVVRGDSAAYFCASSPPQGNEQFFGPGTRLTVL.